This paragraph covers one T cell receptor (beta chain) sequence. Its specificity is not known. This record belongs to a study of STAT5B mutations in CD4+ large granular lymphocyte leukemia. Looked up from germline, CDR1 is SGHDT and CDR2 is YYEEEE. The CDR3 consists of 14 residues. The ends were cut back, 2 bases at V and 3 bases at J, with 12 bases in the middle. Regarding the study as a whole: Compared with healthy controls (2/35), patient top clones favored TRBV06 (8/27). Without putative leukemic clones, patient CD4-sorted repertoires remained more clonal than healthy CD4+ repertoires.

The table came from immunoSEQ multiplex PCR; TCRdb's copy has only in-frame clones and leaves some out. Of some 35,000 clones listed, roughly 82% were seen once; the top ten hold around 2.1%. Material for sequencing was CD4+ T cells from blood buffy coats. This chain connects TRBV5-6 to TRBJ2-7; D may correspond to TRBD1 or TRBD2 (5 bases each). The sequence derives from a human donor in good health. The CDR3 is CASSFQGDIYEQYF. Here the CDR3 DNA reads TGTGCCAGCAGCTTCCAGGGAGATATCTACGAGCAGTACTTC.